This TCR beta chain was sequenced in a study of beta chain features in type 1 diabetes. Looked up from germline, CDR1 is GTSNPN and CDR2 is SVGIG (reference sequence). The CDR3 loop spans 11 amino acids. Trimming shortened V by 8 bases and J by 3 bases, and 11 bases separated the two germline ends. One heparinised draw, averaging roughly 110 mL, was taken per donor. CD4+ naive, central memory, regulatory and stem cell-like memory cells were sorted via CD45RO/CCR7/CD25/CD127/CD95/CD27. Regarding this clone: Its antigen is still unknown.

Expressed TCRB transcripts were sequenced after all isolated RNA was converted to cDNA. Profiled with immunoSEQ multiplex PCR; TCRdb holds only in-frame clones, not every one. This sample has hundreds of thousands of clones, with 68% found just once. Study outcomes and limitations: HLA influence on TCRB rearrangement stayed unresolved here.

The chain employs TRBV30 and TRBJ2-7, with D hard to call. This receptor was taken from a man aged 30 to 45 in good health. The sample comprised naive CD4+ T cells from blood. This CDR3 reads CALTGDYEQYF. CDR3 in DNA: TGTGCCCTCACGGGTGACTACGAGCAGTACTTC. Variable domain in full (rest from reference TRBV30 and TRBJ2-7): SQTIHQWPATLVQPVGSPLSLECTVEGTSNPNLYWYRQAAGRGLQLLFYSVGIGQISSEVPQNLSASRPQDRQFILSSKKLLLSDSGFYLCALTGDYEQYFGPGTRLTVT.